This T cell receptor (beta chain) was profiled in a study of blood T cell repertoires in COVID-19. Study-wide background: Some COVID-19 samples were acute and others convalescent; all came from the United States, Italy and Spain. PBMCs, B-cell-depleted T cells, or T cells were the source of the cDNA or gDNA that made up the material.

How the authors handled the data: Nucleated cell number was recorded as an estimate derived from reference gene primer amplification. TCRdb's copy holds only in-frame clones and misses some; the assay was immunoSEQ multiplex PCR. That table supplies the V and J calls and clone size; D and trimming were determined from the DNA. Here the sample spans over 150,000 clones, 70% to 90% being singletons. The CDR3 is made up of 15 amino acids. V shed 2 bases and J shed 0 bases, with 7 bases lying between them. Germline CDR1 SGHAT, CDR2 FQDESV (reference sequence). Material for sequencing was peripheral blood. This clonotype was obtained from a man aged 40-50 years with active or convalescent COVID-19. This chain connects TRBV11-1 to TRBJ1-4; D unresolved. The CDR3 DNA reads TGTGCCAGCAGCTTATTACCTACAACTAATGAAAAACTGTTTTTT. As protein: CASSLLPTTNEKLFF.